A single sample gave rise to the 24 T cell receptor beta chains below, sequenced in a study of cytomegalovirus exposure and HLA in healthy donors. The PCR employed 60 Vbeta primers together with 13 Jbeta primers. Method: immunoSEQ multiplex PCR; TCRdb's copy keeps in-frame clones and lacks some. The sample consists of 170,000 or so clones, approximately 80% of them appearing once. The material sequenced was PBMCs. The origin of the receptors is a man between 60 and 75 years old in good health and CMV-seronegative.

Note on this clone: Other DNA sequences in this specimen translate into the identical CDR3. The J gene is TRBJ1-1, the V gene TRBV18, with D unclear. Germline V gene data show CDR1 as KGHSH and CDR2 as LQKENI. The CDR3 has 13 amino acids. Trimming cost V 3 bases and J 1 base, with 6 bases left between them. Here the CDR3 DNA reads TGTGCCAGCTCACCGACGGGGAACACTGAAGCTTTCTTT. This codes for CASSPTGNTEAFF.

In this sample, this clone turned up a few times. V and J are TRBV18 and TRBJ2-5, with D hard to call. The CDR3 runs to 15 residues. V gave up 2 bases and J gave up 1 base, with 11 bases separating them. The germline V gene has CDR1 KGHSH and CDR2 LQKENI. The chain's CDR3 is CASSPGRSSQETQYF. The CDR3 DNA is TGTGCCAGCTCACCAGGGCGAAGTAGCCAAGAGACCCAGTACTTC.

A word on this clone: A junction end diverges from the germline sequence, so it may reflect a read error. The chain uses TRBV4-1 and TRBJ1-6; TRBD1 agrees at 11 bases. This CDR3 region has 16 residues. The germline CDR1 and CDR2 sequences are MGHRA and YSYEKL. CDR3 in amino acids: CASSHSDRGHDSPLNF. The CDR3 nucleotides are TGCGCCAGCAGCCACTCGGACAGGGGGCATGACTCACCCCTCAACTTT.

This clone was recorded only once. This chain joins TRBV4-1 and TRBJ2-5, with D possibly being TRBD2 (5 bases). The end of the DNA aligns better with TRBJ2-7, so the J call may be wrong. The CDR3 totals 15 residues. Germline values: CDR1 MGHRA, CDR2 YSYEKL. The CDR3 nucleotides read TGCGCCAGCAGCCAAGATCCAGCGGAGTCCTACGAGCAGTACTTC. Protein sequence: CASSQDPAESYEQYF.

This clone was observed a single time. CDR3 protein: CSVMDRGLQPQHF. As DNA, the CDR3 is TGCAGCGTCATGGACAGGGGGCTTCAGCCCCAGCATTTT. The chain employs TRBV29-1 and TRBJ1-5, with TRBD1 matching 11 bases. Germline V gene data show CDR1 as SQVTM and CDR2 as ANQGSEA. V shed 6 bases and J 6 bases; nucleotides not matched to a gene: 4. CDR3 length equals 13 residues.

This chain joins TRBV6-6 and TRBJ1-1, with D possibly TRBD1 on 6 matching bases. The CDR3 has 15 amino acids. From germline, CDR1 is MNHNY and CDR2 SVGAGI (reference sequence). Trimming shortened V by 3 bases and J by 1 base, and 12 bases separated the two germline ends. The CDR3 sequence is CASSYGGTANTEAFF. The DNA of the CDR3 is TGTGCCAGCAGTTATGGGGGCACCGCGAACACTGAAGCTTTCTTT.

The chain joins TRBV9 to TRBJ2-5; 13 bases align to TRBD2. V lost 3 bases and J lost 3; bases outside the gene matches: 11. The CDR3 has 18 residues. The germline gives CDR1 SGDLS, CDR2 YYNGEE. CDR3 DNA sequence: TGTGCCAGCAGCGCCCTGGCAAGCACTAGCGGGAGGGAAGAGACCCAGTACTTC. It translates to CASSALASTSGREETQYF.

CDR3 in DNA: TGTGCCAGCTCACCAGGGGAGTACCCTGAAGCTTTCTTT. Its protein product is CASSPGEYPEAFF. The chain joins TRBV18 to TRBJ1-1; D is ambiguous. CDR3 length equals 13 residues. CDR1 is KGHSH, CDR2 LQKENI, per germline. With 2 bases removed from V and 6 bases from J, the gap between germline ends came to 10 bases.

The chain carries TRBV19 and TRBJ1-2, with 7 bases aligning to TRBD1. The CDR3 totals 13 residues. The V gene's germline CDR1 is LNHDA and CDR2 SQIVND (reference sequence). The trim removed 7 bases at V and 5 bases at J, leaving 7 bases unmatched. The CDR3 protein is CASTPDRIYGYTF. The DNA of the CDR3 is TGTGCCAGTACCCCGGACAGGATTTATGGCTACACCTTC.

This chain joins TRBV5-6 and TRBJ2-1; D unresolved. Germline V gene lookup returns CDR1 SGHDT and CDR2 YYEEEE. This CDR3 has 17 amino acids. The V end lost 0 bases, the J end lost 7 bases, and 20 bases lay between the germline ends. DNA for the CDR3: TGTGCCAGCAGCTTGGACTCTAGACCCTACATTTCAAATGAGCAGTTCTTC. The encoded protein is CASSLDSRPYISNEQFF.

V gene TRBV19 combines with J gene TRBJ1-2, with D unresolved. Per germline, CDR1 LNHDA and CDR2 SQIVND (reference sequence). V lost 5 bases and J 2 bases, leaving 18 bases between the germline ends. This CDR3 comprises 16 residues. The CDR3 reads CASSSLARDPNYGYTF. The CDR3 coding sequence is TGTGCCAGTAGTTCTTTAGCCCGGGATCCCAACTATGGCTACACCTTC. Together with reference TRBV19 and TRBJ1-2, the CDR3 gives the full variable domain: DGGITQSPKYLFRKEGQNVTLSCEQNLNHDAMYWYRQDPGQGLRLIYYSQIVNDFQKGDIAEGYSVSREKKESFPLTVTSAQKNPTAFYLCASSSLARDPNYGYTFGSGTRLTVV.

With respect to this clone: Relative to the germline gene, one junction end is altered; a read error may explain this. The rearrangement joins TRBV28 to TRBJ1-5; D might be TRBD1 (6 bases). The CDR3 runs 16 residues. CDR1 and CDR2 (germline): MDHEN, SYDVKM. The CDR3, as DNA: TGTGCCAGCAGTCCTCGAACAGGGTTGGGCAATCAGCCCCAGAATTTT. Protein sequence: CASSPRTGLGNQPQNF.

A single count supports this clone. This sequence joins TRBV7-2 and TRBJ2-3; D perhaps matches TRBD2 (5 bases). V was shortened by 2 bases and J by 4 bases, with 10 bases between the two germline ends. Per the germline V gene, CDR1 is SGHTA and CDR2 is FQGNSA. The CDR3 runs to 14 residues. The CDR3 sequence: CASSLYVASDTQYF. The CDR3 DNA follows: TGTGCCAGCAGCTTATACGTAGCGTCAGATACGCAGTATTTT.

The chain links TRBV7-8 to TRBJ1-1; D unresolved. Germline V gene sequence: CDR1 SGHVS, CDR2 FQNEAQ. The CDR3 has 15 amino acids. With 0 bases removed from V and 1 base from J, the gap between germline ends came to 9 bases. The chain's CDR3 is CASSLANSQNTEAFF. The CDR3 bases are TGTGCCAGCAGCTTAGCGAACAGTCAGAACACTGAAGCTTTCTTT.

CDR3 loop: CASSSGTYNTGELFF. Here the CDR3 DNA reads TGTGCCAGCAGTTCCGGGACTTACAACACCGGGGAGCTGTTTTTT. This chain joins TRBV27 and TRBJ2-2; TRBD2 might be the D (6 bases). This CDR3 contains 15 residues. Germline V gene data show CDR1 as MNHEY and CDR2 as SMNVEV (reference sequence). Trimming cost V 4 bases and J 2 bases, with 11 bases left between them.

This chain connects TRBV5-6 to TRBJ1-2; TRBD1 is a possible D gene (5 bases). Per the germline V gene, CDR1 is SGHDT and CDR2 is YYEEEE. The CDR3 contains 16 residues. Between the trimmed V and J ends, which lost 2 bases and 7 bases, there was a span of 21 bases. The CDR3 sequence: CASSLYGLDTVSGYTF. In DNA form, the CDR3 reads TGTGCCAGCAGCTTATATGGCCTGGACACCGTTTCTGGCTACACCTTC.

V and J are TRBV11-2 and TRBJ1-1, with TRBD1 matching 9 bases. Germline V gene lookup returns CDR1 SGHAT and CDR2 FQNNGV. The trim removed 6 bases at V and 11 bases at J, leaving 10 bases unmatched. The CDR3 runs to 13 residues. CDR3 loop: CASRPGTGYVAFF. CDR3 nucleotides: TGTGCCAGCAGGCCAGGGACAGGGTATGTGGCTTTCTTT.

The chain combines TRBV18 with TRBJ2-5; TRBD2 might be the D (6 bases). The CDR3 contains 13 residues. Germline V CDR1 and CDR2: KGHSH, LQKENI. The V and J ends lost 3 bases and 14 bases respectively, with 19 bases between them. CDR3 region: CASSPPDPRTTYF. CDR3 DNA: TGTGCCAGCTCACCTCCTGACCCCAGGACTACCTACTTC.

This sequence joins TRBV7-6 and TRBJ1-1; D may be TRBD1 (5 bases). V dropped 2 bases and J dropped 4 bases, with 8 bases sitting between them. The V gene's germline CDR1 is SGHVS and CDR2 FNYEAQ. There are 13 residues in the CDR3. The DNA of the CDR3 is TGTGCCAGCAGCTTAATGGGGGGCACTGAAGCTTTCTTT. Protein: CASSLMGGTEAFF.

The chain couples TRBV19 to TRBJ1-2; D is possibly TRBD1 (6 bases). CDR1 is LNHDA, CDR2 SQIVND, per germline (reference sequence). The length of the CDR3 is 15 residues. V was clipped by 5 bases and J by 4 bases, with 17 bases between them. The CDR3 loop is CASSVQAQGPYGYTF. The CDR3, as DNA: TGTGCCAGTAGTGTTCAGGCGCAGGGGCCCTATGGCTACACCTTC.

The genes are TRBV10-1 and TRBJ1-1, with 7 bases lining up with TRBD1. Germline values: CDR1 WNHNN, CDR2 SYGVQD (reference sequence). The CDR3 is 14 amino acids. Losses at the gene ends were 8 bases for V and 0 bases for J; bases not matched to a gene: 6. The CDR3 region is CASREGQMNTEAFF. In DNA, the CDR3 is TGCGCCAGCCGAGAGGGACAGATGAACACTGAAGCTTTCTTT.

The chain recombines TRBV7-9 with TRBJ1-5; 7 bases agree with TRBD1. This CDR3 has 15 residues. The ends lost 1 base at V and 3 bases at J; junction bases unmatched: 3. Germline loops: CDR1 SEHNR, CDR2 FQNEAQ (reference sequence). In DNA form, the CDR3 reads TGTGCCAGCAGCTTAGGAGACAGGGCCAATCAGCCCCAGCATTTT. Translating gives CASSLGDRANQPQHF. Combining the CDR3 with reference TRBV7-9 and TRBJ1-5 gives the whole variable domain DTGVSQNPRHKITKRGQNVTFRCDPISEHNRLYWYRQTLGQGPEFLTYFQNEAQLEKSRLLSDRFSAERPKGSFSTLEIQRTEQGDSAMYLCASSLGDRANQPQHFGDGTRLSIL.

This chain links TRBV19 with TRBJ2-5; 12 bases align to TRBD2. The J segment lost 0 bases and the V segment lost 5 bases, leaving 4 bases of the junction unmatched. This CDR3 spans 16 amino acids. Looked up from germline, CDR1 is LNHDA and CDR2 is SQIVND (reference sequence). This chain's CDR3 is CASSPGLAGYQETQYF. CDR3 nucleotide sequence: TGTGCCAGTAGTCCCGGACTAGCGGGGTACCAAGAGACCCAGTACTTC.

This chain connects TRBV27 to TRBJ2-1, with D perhaps TRBD2 (6 bases). The CDR3 runs to 14 residues. V dropped 6 bases and J dropped 10 bases, with 19 bases sitting between them. Germline-derived CDR1 and CDR2 are MNHEY and SMNVEV (reference sequence). The CDR3 coding sequence is TGTGCCAGCAGCCCTTCGGTCGGCGGGGAAGAGCAGTTCTTC. It codes for CASSPSVGGEEQFF.